This T cell receptor beta chain comes out of a study of cytomegalovirus exposure and HLA in healthy donors (dated by TCRdb to the late 2010s). Turning to the overall study: According to an earlier analysis of around 600 of the donors, roughly 180 million T cells yielded roughly 100 million unique TCR beta sequences and 276 Gb of sequence data. An early release covering 500 to 750 HLA-typed donors comprised 250 to 350 gigabases of sequencing data and roughly 86 million unique TCR sequences. Among the roughly 430 genotyped donors, 75% to 90% belonged to the genetic ancestry cluster associated with self-reported Caucasian donors. The study aimed to test whether signatures of past pathogen exposure could be identified by cataloging public T cell receptors. The T cell repertoires of several hundred subjects were profiled by immunosequencing and related to cytomegalovirus serostatus. Besides the first cohort of roughly 660 subjects, a separate validation cohort made up of roughly 120 different subjects was used. High-throughput TCR immunosequencing, statistical association of individual TCRs with disease status, and machine learning were combined to predict cytomegalovirus infection status. A later analysis re-examined previously published TCR beta repertoires from just over 650 donors and added high-resolution HLA genotyping to investigate patterns of TCR occurrence. Rather than drawing on any new phenotypic data, the later analysis identified candidate immune exposures from TCR beta sequences and the way those sequences occurred across donors. An earlier analysis of around 540 of the donors applied high-throughput TCR beta sequencing to assess whether each TCR beta V gene segment acted as functional or pseudogenic. Donor age, sex, ethnicity and CMV serostatus were collected together with the repertoire data. A later genetic analysis used genome-wide SNP genotypes for about 55% of the 666 donors, treating that subset as a discovery cohort. Every discovery cohort repertoire had been produced on one sequencing platform. HLA typing covered class I and class II loci at four-digit resolution. The number of typed donors differed by locus: roughly 629-640 for A, B, C, DRB1 and DQB1; 500 to 550 for DQA1; about 600 for DPA1; and around 490 for DPB1. Four to six DR-DQ haplotypes were handled as single units for association and clustering, since linkage in the cohort was strong. Among 398 genotyped donors of the cohort, an average of around 220,000 unique TCR beta nucleotide sequences was sequenced per donor, of which 15% to 20% were non-productive. The paper's findings and limits, for the study overall: In a later analysis, over 15,000 TCR beta sequences were associated with specific HLA alleles at a false discovery rate of 0.05. Most CMV-associated TCR beta chains appeared to be HLA-restricted in a later analysis, and the HLA associations seemed to be driven largely by CMV exposure. Because HLA typing was unavailable for some donors at each locus, only the typed subset was used in association tests. The earlier analysis of approximately 590 of the donors excluded roughly 16 rarely observed V segments, including chromosome 9 orphons, because counts were too low. The sequencing pipeline was judged likely to have produced a cluster of highly shared sequence variants as a technical artifact. In this cohort, only TCR beta chains were sequenced, and detectable features were limited by the absence of alpha or paired-chain data. Compared with the roughly 700-donor mean, donors in an Asian-associated ancestry cluster had fewer N-insertions in productive TCRs, according to a later genetic analysis. In the study, about 150 TCR beta chains were listed as associated with cytomegalovirus. V-gene and J-gene trimming of TCR beta chains was associated with a missense DCLRE1C variant in a later genetic analysis, and the association was replicated in an independent cohort. An earlier analysis of approximately 590 of the donors showed that most TCR beta V segments appeared in productive rearrangements either about 87% or about 30% of the time, which broadly matched IMGT annotations. For the cohort, immune exposure information was limited to CMV serostatus. In a later analysis, the rate of TCR association differed among HLA loci, with DRB1 alleles having the most associated TCRs and HLA-C alleles having the fewest. A further reported finding was that TCR beta sequences accurately predicted the HLA-A and HLA-B alleles for most subjects in the first cohort. Roughly uniform sequencing depth across donors was assumed in presence/absence analyses, although this assumption may not hold. Across donors, most TCR sequences were observed very rarely, whereas some public TCRs were present in many individuals. Correlated functional status among segregating V segments might reflect linkage disequilibrium, but an unknown experimental factor could not be ruled out. A later analysis reported that several top co-occurrence clusters appeared linked to parvovirus B19, influenza, CMV and Epstein-Barr virus. Cytomegalovirus status was reported to be diagnosed by the classifier with high specificity and sensitivity in both the original and validation cohorts. Compared with equally common non-associated chains, HLA-associated TCR beta chains in a later analysis were more clonally expanded and had lower generation probabilities. In vitro tests confirmed that a few of the cytomegalovirus-associated TCR beta chains recognize cytomegalovirus antigens. Assigning TCR associations to individual alleles was difficult when HLA alleles, especially DR and DQ, strongly co-occurred. It was suggested by the authors that the approach could potentially be generalized to other disease states and immunological phenotypes.

Preparation of the library involved the immunoSEQ multiplex PCR assay. The multiplex PCR relied on a mix of 60 forward primers for TCR Vbeta segments and 13 reverse primers for TCR Jbeta segments. A multiplex PCR assay on genomic DNA amplified the CDR3 region of rearranged TCR beta genes. The Illumina HiSeq System was used to sequence the amplified TCR beta libraries as 87-base-pair reads. As for the original processing: In a later analysis, 70 million to 95 million unique TCR beta chains were counted across the 500 to 850 repertoires, and around 10 million of these chains were shared by at least two donors. A nearest-neighbor algorithm error-corrected the raw reads and collapsed the reads into unique sequences, merging closely related sequences to remove PCR and sequencing errors. V, D and J gene segments were assigned by aligning CDR3 sequences to IMGT reference sequences. Each retained sequence needed at least a six-nucleotide match to both a V gene segment and a J gene segment. A rearrangement counted as productive if the CDR3 had no stop codons and remained in frame with V and J, and every other rearrangement counted as non-productive. CDR3 was defined according to IMGT convention as the region running from the second conserved V-encoded cysteine to the conserved J-encoded phenylalanine. The earlier analysis of about 610 of the donors excluded sequences that lacked an unambiguous match to a single V gene segment. An earlier analysis of several hundred of the donors called V segments functional above 56.7% productive rearrangements and segregating when the between-donor standard deviation exceeded 5%. A statistical classification framework was built for diagnosing cytomegalovirus status from the catalog of TCR beta chain sequences. A later analysis assigned V and J genes by comparing TCR nucleotide sequences with IMGT/GENE-DB human TR gene sequences. A later analysis assigned CDR3 sequences and most-parsimonious VDJ recombination scenarios with the TCRdist pipeline. In a later analysis, each TCR beta chain was defined by its CDR3 amino acid sequence together with its V-gene family, and reads lacking a unique V-gene family were excluded. As a way to deal with suspected cross-contamination and a sequencing artifact, a later analysis dropped approximately 570 nucleotide sequences that were highly shared and had low generation probability. A later analysis calculated a clonal expansion index for each public chain from normalized within-repertoire ranks of inferred template counts. In a later analysis, generation probabilities were computed with a VDJ recombination model fitted to out-of-frame rearrangements, and the resulting probabilities were checked against IGoR. In a later analysis, hypergeometric tests were used to score TCR-TCR, TCR-HLA and TCR-CMV co-occurrence, with a repertoire-size bias correction applied to TCR pairs. In a later analysis, false discovery rates were estimated by permuting HLA or CMV assignments 20 times. In a later analysis, co-occurring TCRs were grouped using DBSCAN, and TCRdist sequence similarity was added for clustering within HLA-allele-positive subsets. Repertoires with fewer than 30,000 or more than 120,000 public chains, plus five repertoires with anomalous nucleotide sharing, were excluded from co-occurrence clustering. The clones in this table, taken by TCRdb from immuneACCESS, are in-frame only. Not every clone is retained; where verified, under half of the shortfall comes from an unresolved V gene, and the cause of the rest is unknown. V, J and clone size are taken as reported in that table, and D and trimming were inferred from the DNA itself. The sample table records roughly 120,000 clones; roughly three quarters of these occur just once. Roughly 3% of the sample goes to the ten largest clones.

This clone was observed a single time. The antigen this receptor binds is unknown. Within one base of it there is no much larger clone, and no base qualities were kept. The cohort consisted of more than 650 healthy bone marrow donors. All cohort members were sampled while nominally healthy, although unrecorded immune exposures were likely present. The donor was CMV seropositive and was included in the group of around 300 seropositive cohort members. Every donor gave a peripheral blood sample, and the peripheral blood mononuclear cells from that sample were used for TCR beta sequencing. The Qiagen DNeasy Blood Extraction Kit was used to extract genomic DNA from the blood cell samples. The specimen sequenced was PBMCs. This receptor was taken from a woman between 18 and 30 years old in good health and CMV-seropositive.

This receptor has the CDR3 CASSFPNYSYEQYF. The DNA reads TGTGCCAGCAGCTTCCCAAACTACTCCTACGAGCAGTACTTC. This receptor chain uses TRBV5-8 and TRBJ2-7, with the D gene call left open. CDR1 and CDR2 were assigned from the germline V gene as SGHTS and YDEGEE. V and J lose 2 bases and 0 bases, and a span of 9 bases separates them. The CDR3, from cysteine to phenylalanine, totals 14 residues. Kept here is only the CDR3 DNA, which spans 42 bases and is read in frame from base 1.